This TCR beta chain is drawn from a study of vaccination effects on CD4 cells after COVID-19. Overall study results and limits: Long after vaccination, the clones induced by infection and by vaccine shrank markedly in size. Researchers report that only 1 of 255 vaccine-induced clones in healthy vaccinees cross-reacted with common cold coronaviruses.

Concerning this clone: Its specificity is unknown.

Peptide-pool stimulation followed by sequencing identified expanded antigen-specific CD4+ clonotypes in the ViraFEST assay. Culturing for around 10 days preceded CD4+ T cell isolation. Nucleocapsid antibodies stayed negative before and after vaccination, showing no earlier SARS-CoV-2 infection. In culture with 10 IU/ml IL-2 and roughly 10 ug/ml peptides, PBMC were grown at 1.5 million to 2.5 million per well. Both day 3 and day 7 saw half the medium replaced with IL-2 medium. Trimming shortened V by 3 bases and J by 0 bases, and 6 bases separated the two germline ends. Germline V gene data show CDR1 as SNHLY and CDR2 as FYNNEI. The CDR3 is 14 amino acids. Assay used: immunoSEQ multiplex PCR; TCRdb lists only in-frame clones, some missing. The top ten clones hold 8% to 11% of a sample with approximately 30,000 clones, 55% to 75% of them seen once.

The TCR originated in a human donor who received a COVID-19 vaccine. This rearrangement joins TRBV2 to TRBJ1-5, with no clear D. Material: CD4+ T cells from PBMCs cultured with SARS-CoV-2 spike peptides, obtained before COVID-19 vaccination. Here the CDR3 DNA reads TGTGCCAGCAGTGACACAGATAGCAATCAGCCCCAGCATTTT. Translating it yields CASSDTDSNQPQHF.